These 15 T cell receptor beta chains were sequenced from one sample in a study of T-cell reconstitution after alpha-beta-depleted transplantation in children. Unique molecular identifiers featured in how the TCRbeta library was prepared. Via MiXCR, TCRdb re-called the PCR reads, giving one row per CDR3 protein. The data contain just over 950,000 distinct CDR3 sequences, roughly 29% of them seen just once; the ten biggest clones take up over 25%. The source material was PBMCs, mostly from graft donor cells, sampled 360 days after TCRalphabeta/CD19-depleted stem cell transplant. The receptor source for this set is a boy in the first two years of life who had a stem cell transplant for SCID, so the T cells may come from the graft donor.

This clonotype was found a few times. The chain links TRBV7-9 to TRBJ2-7, with TRBD1 matching 10 bases. This CDR3 spans 14 amino acids. Looked up from germline, CDR1 is SEHNR and CDR2 is FQNEAQ (reference sequence). J was trimmed by 3 bases and V by 4 bases; bases with no gene match: 3. CDR3 protein: CASSWGDRGYEQYF. DNA for the CDR3: TGTGCCAGCAGCTGGGGGGACAGGGGCTACGAGCAGTACTTC.

This clonotype was counted a single time. The chain links TRBV5-1 to TRBJ1-1, with D perhaps TRBD1 (5 bases). CDR1 SGHRS and CDR2 YFSETQ come from the germline V gene. The CDR3 runs 16 residues. V was shortened by 1 base and J by 1 base, with 14 bases between the two germline ends. Here the CDR3 DNA reads TGCGCCAGCAGCTTGCTTAACACCGGGACGAACACTGAAGCTTTCTTT. It codes for CASSLLNTGTNTEAFF.

The table lists this clonotype with a few counts. The chain combines TRBV6-1 with TRBJ2-5; D may be TRBD2 (5 bases). There are 13 residues in the CDR3. Per the germline V gene, CDR1 is MNHNS and CDR2 is SASEGT. Between the trimmed V and J ends, which lost 5 bases and 5 bases, there was a span of 12 bases. The DNA of the CDR3 is TGTGCCAGCAGTCTGAGGGCTCTGGAGACCCAGTACTTC. This gives the protein CASSLRALETQYF.

The rearrangement joins TRBV20-1 to TRBJ2-5, with 8 bases aligning to TRBD1. In germline, CDR1 is DFQATT, CDR2 SNEGSKA (reference sequence). This CDR3 comprises 15 residues. V lost 3 bases to trimming and J lost 4 bases; unmatched junction nucleotides: 10. In nucleotides, the CDR3 is TGCAGTGCTAGTGAAGTCCAGGGGGCCAGAGAGACCCAGTACTTC. This gives the protein CSASEVQGARETQYF.

This clonotype was seen only a few times. The rearrangement links TRBV20-1 to TRBJ2-1, with a weak D call TRBD2 (6 bases). Germline V gives CDR1 DFQATT, CDR2 SNEGSKA (reference sequence). CDR3 length equals 18 residues. V was pared by 0 bases and J by 4 bases, with 22 bases between. This chain's CDR3 is CSARDPLSNGGDYNEQFF. The CDR3 region has the DNA TGCAGTGCTAGAGATCCCCTATCGAACGGCGGGGATTACAATGAGCAGTTCTTC.

The CDR3 loop is CSASRPRAGVGYNEQFF. DNA for the CDR3: TGCAGTGCTAGTCGCCCTCGAGCGGGGGTGGGGTACAATGAGCAGTTCTTC. The chain carries TRBV20-1 and TRBJ2-1, with 8 bases fitting TRBD2. V lost 3 bases, J lost 4 bases, and 14 bases stayed unmatched. This CDR3 spans 17 amino acids. CDR1 and CDR2 (germline): DFQATT, SNEGSKA (reference sequence).

V is TRBV5-1 and J is TRBJ2-2; D possibly corresponds to TRBD2 (6 bases). In germline, CDR1 is SGHRS, CDR2 YFSETQ. The CDR3 loop spans 16 amino acids. V was shortened by 1 base and J by 5 bases, with 15 bases between the two germline ends. The CDR3, as DNA: TGCGCCAGCAGCTTGATAGCGGCTCGTGGAACCGGGGAGCTGTTTTTT. Amino acid sequence: CASSLIAARGTGELFF.

This clonotype occurred many times. The chain employs TRBV28 and TRBJ2-2; 7 nucleotides agree with TRBD1. In germline, CDR1 is MDHEN, CDR2 SYDVKM. Trimming took 5 bases from V and 0 from J; bases not matched to a gene: 3. The CDR3 totals 15 residues. In DNA, the CDR3 is TGTGCCAGCAGTACCGGGACAGCGAACACCGGGGAGCTGTTTTTT. Translated, it gives CASSTGTANTGELFF.

This sequence joins TRBV5-1 and TRBJ2-1; 9 nucleotides agree with TRBD1. The CDR3 is 16 residues long. Trimming took 2 bases from V and 3 from J; bases not matched to a gene: 6. Germline CDR1 is SGHRS and CDR2 is YFSETQ. The CDR3 here is CASSLRTGALYNEQFF. DNA of the CDR3: TGCGCCAGCAGCTTACGGACAGGGGCGCTCTACAATGAGCAGTTCTTC.

This clonotype was detected only a few times. The gene calls are TRBV18 and TRBJ2-2, with TRBD1 identical over 8 bases. CDR1 is KGHSH and CDR2 is LQKENI in the germline V gene. V shed 3 bases, J shed 1 base, and the junction held 7 bases outside the gene matches. CDR3 length: 17 residues. Here the CDR3 DNA reads TGTGCCAGCTCACCCTCGACAGGGGCTCTGAACACCGGGGAGCTGTTTTTT. Residues: CASSPSTGALNTGELFF.

This clonotype was detected a few times. The genes are TRBV7-6 and TRBJ2-7, with a weak D call TRBD1 (5 bases). Germline values: CDR1 SGHVS, CDR2 FNYEAQ. The CDR3 contains 14 residues. The V gene lost 1 base and the J gene lost 5 bases, with 12 bases spanning the gap. The CDR3 nucleotides read TGTGCCAGCAGCTTAGTGCCAGGGTGGGACGAGCAGTACTTC. It yields the protein CASSLVPGWDEQYF. Supplemented by reference TRBV7-6 and TRBJ2-7, the full variable domain reads GAGVSQSPRYKVTKRGQDVALRCDPISGHVSLYWYRQALGQGPEFLTYFNYEAQQDKSGLPNDRFSAERPEGSISTLTIQRTEQRDSAMYRCASSLVPGWDEQYFGPGTRLTVT.

This clonotype was detected a few times. As DNA, the CDR3 is TGTGCCAGCAGCCTAGGTCCGGCCACGCAGTATTTT. This gives the protein CASSLGPATQYF. The chain is built from TRBV7-3 and TRBJ2-3; D is ambiguous. Germline CDR1 reads SGHTA; CDR2 reads FQGTGA. V lost 5 bases and J lost 9, with 12 bases in between. This CDR3 is 12 amino acids long.

The chain has TRBV5-1 and TRBJ2-2, with TRBD1 identical over 7 bases. Germline trimming cut 4 bases from V and 8 bases from J; bases unmatched to any gene: 8. The V gene's germline CDR1 is SGHRS and CDR2 YFSETQ. The CDR3 length is 14 residues. CDR3 protein: CASSIQGISGELFF. In nucleotides, the CDR3 is TGCGCCAGCAGCATACAGGGGATCTCGGGGGAGCTGTTTTTT.

This clonotype occurred a few times. The chain couples TRBV12-3 or TRBV12-4 to TRBJ1-5; perhaps TRBD1 as D (5 bases). V shed 0 bases and J shed 4 bases, with 7 bases lying between them. The CDR3 length is 14 residues. CDR3 sequence (DNA): TGTGCCAGCAGTTTAGCGCCAGGGAATCAGCCCCAGCATTTT. It yields the protein CASSLAPGNQPQHF.

This sequence joins TRBV12-3 or TRBV12-4 and TRBJ2-1, with 8 positions matching TRBD2. After removal of 6 bases from V and 4 bases from J, the junction contained 14 bases not matched to a gene. The length of the CDR3 is 17 residues. The DNA for the CDR3 is TGTGCCAGCAGCCGGGACCGCCGGAGACTAGCGTACAATGAGCAGTTCTTC. Translated: CASSRDRRRLAYNEQFF.